This T cell receptor (beta chain) originates from a study of blood T cell repertoires in COVID-19. About the research overall: Sites across the United States, Italy and Spain contributed samples from acute and convalescent COVID-19. In each case, the material was cDNA or gDNA derived from T cells, B-cell-depleted T cells, or PBMCs.

V lost 5 bases, J lost 10 bases, and 18 bases lay in between. Germline loops: CDR1 MNHEY, CDR2 SMNVEV (reference sequence). The CDR3 spans 14 residues. A single count supports this clone. Original handling: Researchers report that nucleated cell counts were estimated from reference gene primer amplification. Produced via immunoSEQ multiplex PCR; TCRdb's table is partial and in-frame only. The DNA gave D and trimming, while V, J and clone size come from that table. Of more than 250,000 clones in the sample, more than 80% were seen once. The sequenced sample consisted of peripheral blood. The TCR was taken from a man aged 18 to 35 who had recovered from COVID-19. The chain links TRBV27 to TRBJ2-1; perhaps TRBD1 as D (5 bases). CDR3 region: CASSEGVSPSEQFF. CDR3 coding DNA: TGTGCCAGCAGTGAAGGGGTCTCCCCCAGCGAGCAGTTCTTC.